Listed below are T cell receptor beta chains from one sample, sequenced in a study of blood T cell repertoires in COVID-19. Some clones are missing from TCRdb's copy, which holds only in-frame ones; the method was immunoSEQ multiplex PCR. The sample lists a few hundred thousand clones, around 85% occurring once. Material for sequencing was peripheral blood. The receptors originated from a woman between 45 and 60 years old with active or convalescent COVID-19. The CDR3 runs from the conserved cysteine through the conserved F or W. A D gene is named only where the DNA matches it firmly. The size entry is marked missing in some rows and otherwise reads once, few, many or a size class.

CDR3aa: CASSETGKSYNEQFF
CDR3nt: TGTGCCAGCAGTGAGACAGGGAAATCCTACAATGAGCAGTTCTTC
v_gene: TRBV25-1
abundance: .
j_gene: TRBJ2-1
d_gene: TRBD1

CDR3aa: CASSYGGEAGYTF
CDR3nt: TGTGCCAGCAGTTACGGGGGGGAGGCTGGCTACACCTTC
v_gene: TRBV6-5
abundance: .
j_gene: TRBJ1-2
d_gene: .

CDR3aa: CALGPARGYTF
CDR3nt: TGTGCCTTGGGCCCAGCCCGAGGATACACCTTC
v_gene: TRBV30
abundance: .
j_gene: TRBJ1-2
d_gene: .

CDR3aa: CSVDLRGPPQETQYF
CDR3nt: TGCAGCGTTGACTTGCGGGGGCCTCCCCAAGAGACCCAGTACTTC
v_gene: TRBV29-1
abundance: .
j_gene: TRBJ2-5
d_gene: .

CDR3aa: CASSAWTSGRRNEQFF
CDR3nt: TGTGCCAGCAGCGCCTGGACTAGCGGGAGGAGAAATGAGCAGTTCTTC
v_gene: TRBV11-1
abundance: .
j_gene: TRBJ2-1
d_gene: TRBD2

CDR3aa: CASSVDRAYNEQFF
CDR3nt: TGTGCCAGCAGTGTGGACAGAGCCTACAATGAGCAGTTCTTC
v_gene: TRBV2
abundance: .
j_gene: TRBJ2-1
d_gene: .

CDR3aa: CASSLAHAGNTIYF
CDR3nt: TGTGCCAGCAGCTTAGCACATGCTGGAAACACCATATATTTT
v_gene: TRBV7-8
abundance: .
j_gene: TRBJ1-3
d_gene: .

CDR3aa: CASSDTGRFGYTF
CDR3nt: TGTGCCAGCAGTGATACAGGGCGGTTTGGCTACACCTTC
v_gene: TRBV6-1
abundance: .
j_gene: TRBJ1-2
d_gene: .

CDR3aa: CSASILGQLAEGTDTQYF
CDR3nt: TGCAGTGCTAGTATTCTGGGGCAACTAGCGGAAGGCACAGATACGCAGTATTTT
v_gene: TRBV20-1
abundance: .
j_gene: TRBJ2-3
d_gene: TRBD2

CDR3aa: CASSLTGNYGYTF
CDR3nt: TGTGCCAGCAGTCTTACAGGGAACTATGGCTACACCTTC
v_gene: TRBV25-1
abundance: .
j_gene: TRBJ1-2
d_gene: .

CDR3aa: CASSEGTSGGIKQYF
CDR3nt: TGTGCCAGCAGTGAAGGGACTAGCGGGGGGATAAAGCAGTACTTC
v_gene: TRBV6-1
abundance: .
j_gene: TRBJ2-7
d_gene: TRBD2

CDR3aa: CSVLTSGSQGWQFF
CDR3nt: TGCAGCGTCTTGACTAGCGGGAGTCAGGGGTGGCAGTTCTTC
v_gene: TRBV29-1
abundance: .
j_gene: TRBJ2-1
d_gene: TRBD2

CDR3aa: CASSLSGYGYTF
CDR3nt: TGTGCCAGCAGTTTGTCAGGCTATGGCTACACCTTC
v_gene: TRBV28
abundance: .
j_gene: TRBJ1-2
d_gene: .

CDR3aa: CASSLAGGPYGYTF
CDR3nt: TGCGCCAGCAGCTTGGCCGGAGGGCCCTATGGCTACACCTTC
v_gene: TRBV5-1
abundance: .
j_gene: TRBJ1-2
d_gene: .

CDR3aa: CASSWTPTEAFF
CDR3nt: TGTGCCAGCAGTTGGACTCCCACTGAAGCTTTCTTT
v_gene: TRBV6-5
abundance: .
j_gene: TRBJ1-1
d_gene: .

CDR3aa: CASSSLDRITDTQYF
CDR3nt: TGTGCCAGCAGCTCCCTGGACAGGATCACAGATACGCAGTATTTT
v_gene: TRBV5-6
abundance: .
j_gene: TRBJ2-3
d_gene: TRBD1

CDR3aa: CASSVEGTHNSPLHF
CDR3nt: TGTGCCAGCAGCGTAGAGGGGACACATAATTCACCCCTCCACTTT
v_gene: TRBV9
abundance: few
j_gene: TRBJ1-6
d_gene: .

CDR3aa: CASSLDGGRGWETQYF
CDR3nt: TGTGCCAGCAGCTTAGACGGCGGGAGAGGATGGGAGACCCAGTACTTC
v_gene: TRBV11-1
abundance: .
j_gene: TRBJ2-5
d_gene: TRBD2

CDR3aa: CASRESGTSVEQFF
CDR3nt: TGCGCCAGCAGGGAGTCCGGGACTAGCGTTGAGCAGTTCTTC
v_gene: TRBV5-1
abundance: .
j_gene: TRBJ2-1
d_gene: TRBD2

CDR3aa: CASSFFKLSEQYF
CDR3nt: TGTGCCAGCAGCTTTTTTAAACTTTCCGAGCAGTACTTC
v_gene: TRBV7-2
abundance: .
j_gene: TRBJ2-7
d_gene: .

CDR3aa: CASSDRVNTEAFF
CDR3nt: TGTGCCAGCAGCGACAGGGTGAACACTGAAGCTTTCTTT
v_gene: TRBV11-3
abundance: .
j_gene: TRBJ1-1
d_gene: TRBD1

CDR3aa: CASSGASAGGQETQYF
CDR3nt: TGTGCCAGCAGTGGAGCGTCAGCGGGAGGGCAAGAGACCCAGTACTTC
v_gene: TRBV7-9
abundance: .
j_gene: TRBJ2-5
d_gene: TRBD2

CDR3aa: CASSYSTGGTEAFF
CDR3nt: TGTGCCAGCAGTTACTCGACGGGAGGGACTGAAGCTTTCTTT
v_gene: TRBV6-5
abundance: .
j_gene: TRBJ1-1
d_gene: .

CDR3aa: CASSFDMKRELFF
CDR3nt: TGCGCCAGCAGCTTTGACATGAAGAGGGAGCTGTTTTTT
v_gene: TRBV5-1
abundance: .
j_gene: TRBJ2-2
d_gene: .

CDR3aa: CASSLGTGLLGQPQHF
CDR3nt: TGTGCCAGCAGCTTGGGGACAGGGCTGTTGGGACAGCCCCAGCATTTT
v_gene: TRBV5-5
abundance: .
j_gene: TRBJ1-5
d_gene: TRBD1

CDR3aa: CASSQAGSQGNQPQHF
CDR3nt: TGTGCCAGCAGCCAAGCTGGATCACAGGGGAATCAGCCCCAGCATTTT
v_gene: TRBV3-1/TRBV3-2
abundance: .
j_gene: TRBJ1-5
d_gene: TRBD1

CDR3aa: CASGTIRGLYNEQFF
CDR3nt: TGCGCCAGCGGAACCATCAGGGGGCTCTACAATGAGCAGTTCTTC
v_gene: TRBV5-1
abundance: .
j_gene: TRBJ2-1
d_gene: TRBD1

CDR3aa: CATSRPPGTANTEAFF
CDR3nt: TGTGCCACCAGCAGACCACCAGGTACTGCCAACACTGAAGCTTTCTTT
v_gene: TRBV15
abundance: .
j_gene: TRBJ1-1
d_gene: .

CDR3aa: CASSKRAGETQYF
CDR3nt: TGTGCCAGCAGCAAGAGGGCGGGGGAGACCCAGTACTTC
v_gene: TRBV14
abundance: .
j_gene: TRBJ2-5
d_gene: .

CDR3aa: CASSSQGYWQPQHF
CDR3nt: TGTGCCAGCAGTTCACAGGGTTACTGGCAGCCCCAGCATTTT
v_gene: TRBV28
abundance: .
j_gene: TRBJ1-5
d_gene: .

CDR3aa: CASSPGTGKNSGNTIYF
CDR3nt: TGTGCCAGCTCACCCGGGACAGGCAAAAACTCTGGAAACACCATATATTTT
v_gene: TRBV18
abundance: few
j_gene: TRBJ1-3
d_gene: TRBD1

CDR3aa: CASSSSGTGYQPQHF
CDR3nt: TGTGCCAGCAGTTCTTCCGGGACAGGTTATCAGCCCCAGCATTTT
v_gene: TRBV27
abundance: .
j_gene: TRBJ1-5
d_gene: TRBD1

CDR3aa: CASRMPGQGYEQYF
CDR3nt: TGCGCCAGCAGGATGCCGGGACAAGGCTACGAGCAGTACTTC
v_gene: TRBV5-1
abundance: .
j_gene: TRBJ2-7
d_gene: .

CDR3aa: CAWKAAGNTIYF
CDR3nt: TGTGCCTGGAAGGCGGCCGGAAACACCATATATTTT
v_gene: TRBV30
abundance: few
j_gene: TRBJ1-3
d_gene: .

CDR3aa: CASIVGDSNTEAFF
CDR3nt: TGTGCCAGTATAGTGGGGGACAGCAACACTGAAGCTTTCTTT
v_gene: TRBV19
abundance: .
j_gene: TRBJ1-1
d_gene: TRBD1

CDR3aa: CASSSLAGYTGELFF
CDR3nt: TGTGCCAGCAGCTCACTAGCGGGCTACACCGGGGAGCTGTTTTTT
v_gene: TRBV5-6
abundance: .
j_gene: TRBJ2-2
d_gene: TRBD2

CDR3aa: CASSSTGRNYGYTF
CDR3nt: TGTGCCAGCAGCTCCACAGGGCGTAACTATGGCTACACCTTC
v_gene: TRBV7-8
abundance: .
j_gene: TRBJ1-2
d_gene: .

CDR3aa: CASSQVVRGSSYGYTF
CDR3nt: TGTGCCAGCAGCCAAGTCGTCCGGGGGTCGAGCTATGGCTACACCTTC
v_gene: TRBV4-2
abundance: .
j_gene: TRBJ1-2
d_gene: .

CDR3aa: CASSLGVQGQFHSPLHF
CDR3nt: TGTGCCAGCAGCTTAGGCGTACAGGGGCAATTCCATTCACCCCTCCACTTT
v_gene: TRBV7-6
abundance: .
j_gene: TRBJ1-6
d_gene: TRBD1

CDR3aa: CASSKGGNTEAFF
CDR3nt: TGTGCCAGCAGCAAAGGGGGAAACACTGAAGCTTTCTTT
v_gene: TRBV28
abundance: .
j_gene: TRBJ1-1
d_gene: .

CDR3aa: CASSGPGQGIPGELFF
CDR3nt: TGTGCCAGCAGCGGGCCGGGACAAGGTATACCCGGGGAGCTGTTTTTT
v_gene: TRBV5-4
abundance: once
j_gene: TRBJ2-2
d_gene: .

CDR3aa: CASSSTTSGTNTGELFF
CDR3nt: TGCGCCAGCAGCAGCACCACTAGCGGGACGAACACCGGGGAGCTGTTTTTT
v_gene: TRBV5-1
abundance: .
j_gene: TRBJ2-2
d_gene: TRBD2

CDR3aa: CASSPQVLTDTQYF
CDR3nt: TGTGCCAGCAGCCCCCAGGTTCTCACAGATACGCAGTATTTT
v_gene: TRBV6-5
abundance: .
j_gene: TRBJ2-3
d_gene: .

CDR3aa: CSVEEGGVDTQYF
CDR3nt: TGCAGCGTTGAAGAAGGAGGGGTAGATACGCAGTATTTT
v_gene: TRBV29-1
abundance: once
j_gene: TRBJ2-3
d_gene: .

CDR3aa: CASSQGQSNQPQHF
CDR3nt: TGTGCCAGCAGCCAAGGACAGAGCAATCAGCCCCAGCATTTT
v_gene: TRBV3-1/TRBV3-2
abundance: few
j_gene: TRBJ1-5
d_gene: .

CDR3aa: CASSLAGGPRVDTQYF
CDR3nt: TGCGCCAGCAGCTTGGCGGGAGGGCCGAGAGTAGATACGCAGTATTTT
v_gene: TRBV5-1
abundance: few
j_gene: TRBJ2-3
d_gene: TRBD2

CDR3aa: CASSQDLPGVPETQYF
CDR3nt: TGTGCCAGCAGCCAAGATCTTCCGGGGGTTCCCGAGACCCAGTACTTC
v_gene: TRBV3-1/TRBV3-2
abundance: .
j_gene: TRBJ2-5
d_gene: .

CDR3aa: CSASVPGGYTF
CDR3nt: TGCAGTGCTAGTGTCCCAGGGGGTTACACCTTC
v_gene: TRBV20-1
abundance: .
j_gene: TRBJ1-2
d_gene: TRBD1

CDR3aa: CASSQGSGNNEQFF
CDR3nt: TGTGCCAGCAGCCAAGGCAGCGGGAACAATGAGCAGTTCTTC
v_gene: TRBV3-1/TRBV3-2
abundance: .
j_gene: TRBJ2-1
d_gene: TRBD2

CDR3aa: CASSEITGNRGYQPQHF
CDR3nt: TGTGCCAGCAGTGAGATCACAGGGAACAGAGGGTATCAGCCCCAGCATTTT
v_gene: TRBV25-1
abundance: .
j_gene: TRBJ1-5
d_gene: .

CDR3aa: CASSFSGNPGELFF
CDR3nt: TGTGCCAGCAGCTTTAGCGGGAACCCCGGGGAGCTGTTTTTT
v_gene: TRBV7-3
abundance: once
j_gene: TRBJ2-2
d_gene: TRBD2

CDR3aa: CSASRGGASYNEQFF
CDR3nt: TGCAGTGCTAGTCGCGGGGGCGCTTCCTACAATGAGCAGTTCTTC
v_gene: TRBV20-1
abundance: .
j_gene: TRBJ2-1
d_gene: .

CDR3aa: CASSLPARTGTNTEAFF
CDR3nt: TGTGCCAGCAGCTTACCGGCCAGGACAGGGACGAACACTGAAGCTTTCTTT
v_gene: TRBV7-9
abundance: .
j_gene: TRBJ1-1
d_gene: TRBD1

CDR3aa: CATSRGDISNQPQHF
CDR3nt: TGTGCCACCTCCCGCGGCGATATTAGCAATCAGCCCCAGCATTTT
v_gene: TRBV27
abundance: .
j_gene: TRBJ1-5
d_gene: .

CDR3aa: CASSYSGAEGYTF
CDR3nt: TGTGCCAGCAGTTATTCAGGGGCGGAGGGCTACACCTTC
v_gene: TRBV6-6
abundance: .
j_gene: TRBJ1-2
d_gene: .